The present T cell receptor (beta chain) was sequenced within a study of metastatic and nonmetastatic thyroid tumors. The CDR3 has 17 amino acids. Germline V gene data show CDR1 as SGDLS and CDR2 as YYNGEE. The V segment lost 3 bases and the J segment 4 bases; nucleotides outside the gene matches: 14. From the PCR reads, TCRdb re-called clones with MiXCR. Of about 39,000 clones listed, around 20% are singletons. On this clone: Other DNA sequences in this sample translate to the same CDR3.

Thyroid surgery took place with no prior treatment in any patient. The receptor was isolated from a female donor with papillary thyroid cancer or a benign thyroid nodule (not recorded which). Some clones in this sample may be carry-over from other donors' samples. The rearrangement uses TRBV9 and TRBJ2-5, with TRBD2 identical over 8 bases. The sample consisted of blood. CDR3 sequence: CASSENPGTSGRETQYF. CDR3 bases: TGTGCCAGCAGCGAAAACCCCGGGACGAGCGGGAGAGAGACCCAGTACTTC. The full variable domain, rest sourced from reference TRBV9 and TRBJ2-5, is DSGVTQTPKHLITATGQRVTLRCSPRSGDLSVYWYQQSLDQGLQFLIQYYNGEERAKGNILERFSAQQFPDLHSELNLSSLELGDSALYFCASSENPGTSGRETQYFGPGTRLLVL.